This entry describes one T cell receptor (beta chain). This record belongs to a study of CD8+CD57+ T cells in acquired aplastic anemia. Genomic DNA provided the template from which TCR beta VDJ and CDR3 profiles were obtained. One entry per CDR3 protein, called by TCRdb with MiXCR from the reads. The table includes more than 150,000 distinct CDR3 sequences, roughly 64% detected once. V dropped 3 bases and J dropped 5 bases, with 3 bases sitting between them. Germline V gene data show CDR1 as KGHDR and CDR2 as SFDVKD. The CDR3 consists of 11 residues. The V and J genes are TRBV24-1 and TRBJ2-5; D is undetermined. The source is a human donor with severe aplastic anemia or a healthy control (not recorded which). The sequenced sample was sorted CD4+, CD8+, or CD8+CD57+ T cells (not recorded which) from PBMCs. The CDR3, as DNA: TGTGCCACCAGTGATCGGGAGACCCAGTACTTC. This gives the protein CATSDRETQYF.